This TCR beta chain is drawn from a study of T-cell memory formation after mild COVID-19. Study information: TCR clusters were mostly confined to one donor each. The study's findings and limits: Certain responding clones were present in pre-infection memory, suggesting participation of cross-reactive memory. Day 15 to 85 contracting clones showed balanced CD4/CD8; later expanders leaned CD4+.

This clonotype was seen a handful of times. What it recognizes is unknown. The 5'RACE method, run with constant-segment primers, produced TCR alpha and TCR beta cDNA libraries (carrying sample barcodes and UMIs). TCRdb ran MiXCR on the 5' RACE reads and lists one entry per CDR3 protein. The data hold roughly 400,000 distinct CDR3 sequences, with about a sixth observed a single time. The germline CDR1 and CDR2 sequences are MNHEY and SVGAGI. The ends lost 6 bases at V and 4 bases at J; junction bases unmatched: 9. The length of the CDR3 is 15 residues. The chain joins TRBV6-5 to TRBJ2-7; TRBD1 matches at 10 bases. The clonotype comes from a man younger than 30 who had mild COVID-19 (a few samples of this study predate the infection). Cell type and time point are not known. The sequenced sample consisted of PBMCs or a T cell subset sorted from them (not recorded which). DNA of the CDR3: TGTGCCAGCAGGCCCGGGACAGGGGTTTCGTACGAGCAGTACTTC. This translates into CASRPGTGVSYEQYF.